The T cell receptor (beta chain) under discussion was sequenced for a study of breast tumors, draining lymph nodes, adjacent tissues. General study findings and limits: Findings are consistent with lymph node origin and intratumoral expansion of most tumor T cells. Compared with basal-like, luminal-like tumors shared significantly more repertoire with nontumor tissue. Compared with lymph nodes, tumors were less diverse; compared with nontumor tissue, more. Data only fit, rather than demonstrated, lymph node origin of most tumor T cells.

TCRdb re-analysed the multiplex PCR reads in MiXCR, keeping a single row per CDR3 protein. The sample shows tens of thousands of distinct CDR3 sequences, 55% to 80% of them seen only once. This clonotype was found once. Its specificity is unknown. This TCR came from a female donor with breast cancer. Some clones in this sample may be carry-over from other donors' samples. Sequenced input: tumor-adjacent breast tissue.

CDR3: CATSRDPGGGYTF. The CDR3 DNA follows: TGTGCCACCAGCAGAGATCCAGGGGGCGGCTACACCTTC. V gene TRBV15 combines with J gene TRBJ1-2; the match to TRBD1 covers 8 bases. The CDR3 extends over 13 amino acids. Germline CDR1 and CDR2: LNHNV and YYDKDF (reference sequence). Losses at the gene ends were 0 bases for V and 8 bases for J; bases not matched to a gene: 2.